The clone carrying this TCR beta chain was recorded a few times. What it recognizes is unknown. Patients counted as stable if ophthalmopathy did not develop within 18 months. Fresh 10 ml peripheral blood yielded PBMCs. Authors of the study amplified TCR beta CDR3 regions from RNA transcripts. Primed by the HTBI set, a first-round RT-PCR was run on the TCR CDR3. TCRdb passed the multiplex PCR reads through MiXCR, listing each CDR3 protein once. Of approximately 400,000 distinct CDR3 sequences listed, approximately 15% are singletons. This sample stems from a study of T cells in Graves' hyperthyroidism and ophthalmopathy. Whole-study findings and limits: The majority of expanded thyroid clonotypes above 0.001 also appeared in blood. The model identified upcoming ophthalmopathy a median approximately 6.4 months ahead of onset.

The source is a woman aged 60-75 years with Graves' hyperthyroidism. The sequenced sample consisted of blood.

The CDR3, as DNA: TGTGCCAGCAGTGGGGGCGGGGGGGGCCTTCATCAGCCCCAGCATTTT. Its protein is CASSGGGGGLHQPQHF. The rearrangement uses TRBV2 and TRBJ1-5; D is possibly TRBD1 (6 bases). V lost 4 bases and J 5 bases, leaving 18 bases between the germline ends. The CDR3 totals 16 residues. The germline gives CDR1 SNHLY, CDR2 FYNNEI. Filled out from reference TRBV2 and TRBJ1-5, the complete variable domain reads EPEVTQTPSHQVTQMGQEVILRCVPISNHLYFYWYRQILGQKVEFLVSFYNNEISEKSEIFDDQFSVERPDGSNFTLKIRSTKLEDSAMYFCASSGGGGGLHQPQHFGDGTRLSIL.